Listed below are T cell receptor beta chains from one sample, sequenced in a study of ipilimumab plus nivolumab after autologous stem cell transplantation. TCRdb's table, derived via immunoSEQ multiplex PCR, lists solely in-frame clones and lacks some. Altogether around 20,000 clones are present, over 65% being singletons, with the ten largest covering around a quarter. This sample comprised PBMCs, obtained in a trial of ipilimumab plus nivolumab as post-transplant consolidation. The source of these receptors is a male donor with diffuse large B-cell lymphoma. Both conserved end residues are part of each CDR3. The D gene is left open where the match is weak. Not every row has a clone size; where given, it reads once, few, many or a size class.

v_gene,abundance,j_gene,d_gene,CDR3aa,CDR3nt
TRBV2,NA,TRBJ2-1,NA,CASKGQAQRFINEQFF,TGTGCCAGCAAGGGGCAGGCACAACGATTTATCAATGAGCAGTTCTTC
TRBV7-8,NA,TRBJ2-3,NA,CASSLAQTVTDTQYF,TGTGCCAGCAGCTTAGCGCAGACAGTCACAGATACGCAGTATTTT
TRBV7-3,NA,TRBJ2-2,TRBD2,CASSSGLAGAGELFF,TGTGCCAGCAGCTCGGGGCTAGCGGGGGCCGGGGAGCTGTTTTTT
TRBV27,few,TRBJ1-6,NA,CASSFGGNSPLHF,TGTGCCAGCAGTTTCGGAGGAAATTCACCCCTCCACTTT
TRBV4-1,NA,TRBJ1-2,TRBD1,CASSQGTGVGYTF,TGCGCCAGCAGCCAAGGGACAGGGGTCGGCTACACCTTC
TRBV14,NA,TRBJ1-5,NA,CASSQGGLQPQHF,TGTGCCAGCAGCCAAGGGGGGCTTCAGCCCCAGCATTTT
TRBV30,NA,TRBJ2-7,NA,CAWSVGVSYEQYF,TGTGCCTGGAGTGTAGGGGTATCCTACGAGCAGTACTTC
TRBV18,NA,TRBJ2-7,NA,CASSPPGGEQYF,TGTGCCAGCTCACCTCCCGGAGGCGAGCAGTACTTC
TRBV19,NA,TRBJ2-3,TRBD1,CASSARDRFTDTQYF,TGTGCCAGTAGCGCCCGGGACAGATTCACAGATACGCAGTATTTT
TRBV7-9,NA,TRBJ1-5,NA,CASSFSRNQPQHF,TGTGCCAGCAGCTTCTCAAGGAATCAGCCCCAGCATTTT
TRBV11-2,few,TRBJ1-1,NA,CASSLTGNTEAFF,TGTGCCAGCAGCTTAACGGGGAACACTGAAGCTTTCTTT
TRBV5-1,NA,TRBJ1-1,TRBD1,CASSLAQGGSEAFF,TGCGCCAGCAGCTTGGCGCAGGGGGGCTCCGAAGCTTTCTTT
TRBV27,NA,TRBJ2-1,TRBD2,CASRWGLAGEQFF,TGTGCCAGCAGGTGGGGACTAGCGGGAGAGCAGTTCTTC
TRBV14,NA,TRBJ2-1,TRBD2,CASSQPSGRALREQFF,TGTGCCAGCAGCCAACCTAGCGGGAGGGCCCTCCGTGAGCAGTTCTTC
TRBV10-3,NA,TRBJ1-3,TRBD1,CAISRGLLYGNTIYF,TGTGCCATCAGCAGGGGGCTCTTATATGGAAACACCATATATTTT
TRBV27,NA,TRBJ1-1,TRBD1,CASYRGRTEAFF,TGTGCCAGTTACAGGGGGCGCACTGAAGCTTTCTTT
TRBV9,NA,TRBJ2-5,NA,CASSVSGETQYF,TGTGCCAGCAGCGTATCCGGGGAGACCCAGTACTTC
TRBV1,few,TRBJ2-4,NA,CTSSQGVAGELGKNIQYF,TGCACCAGCAGCCAAGGAGTAGCGGGGGAACTAGGCAAAAACATTCAGTACTTC
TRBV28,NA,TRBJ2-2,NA,CASSSGGSGELFF,TGTGCCAGCAGTTCGGGGGGCTCCGGGGAGCTGTTTTTT
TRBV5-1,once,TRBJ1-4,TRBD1,CASSLGDRSNEKLFF,TGCGCCAGCAGCTTGGGGGACAGAAGTAATGAAAAACTGTTTTTT
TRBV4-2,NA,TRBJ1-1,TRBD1,CASSQSWTGGFTEAFF,TGTGCCAGCAGCCAGAGTTGGACAGGGGGATTTACTGAAGCTTTCTTT
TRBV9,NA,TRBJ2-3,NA,CASRQGTNTDTQYF,TGTGCCAGCAGGCAGGGAACTAACACAGATACGCAGTATTTT
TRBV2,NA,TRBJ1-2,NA,CASDQSGGYGYTF,TGTGCCAGCGACCAATCGGGAGGCTATGGCTACACCTTC
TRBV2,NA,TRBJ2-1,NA,CASSEASLAYNEQFF,TGTGCCAGCAGTGAGGCTAGTTTGGCCTACAATGAGCAGTTCTTC
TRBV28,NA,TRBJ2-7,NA,CASSFVRGSSYEQYF,TGTGCCAGCAGTTTTGTCCGGGGGAGCTCCTACGAGCAGTACTTC
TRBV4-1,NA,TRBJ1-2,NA,CASSQLVATNYGYTF,TGCGCCAGCAGCCAACTAGTTGCAACCAACTATGGCTACACCTTC
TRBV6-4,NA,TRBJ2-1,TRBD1,CASSDRGLGNEQFF,TGTGCCAGCAGTGACAGGGGGCTCGGCAATGAGCAGTTCTTC
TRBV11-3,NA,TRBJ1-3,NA,CASSLIVDTIYF,TGTGCCAGCAGCTTGATTGTCGACACCATATATTTT
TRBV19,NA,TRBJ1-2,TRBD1,CASSQTGSDYGYTF,TGTGCCAGTAGCCAGACAGGGTCCGACTATGGCTACACCTTC
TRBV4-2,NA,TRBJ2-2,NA,CASSHIGSNTGELFF,TGTGCCAGCAGCCACATTGGGTCGAACACCGGGGAGCTGTTTTTT
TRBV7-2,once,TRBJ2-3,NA,CASSLVASTDTQYF,TGTGCCAGCAGCTTAGTGGCCAGCACAGATACGCAGTATTTT
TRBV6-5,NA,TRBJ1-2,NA,CASSYYGGANWCYTF,TGTGCCAGCAGTTACTATGGCGGGGCAAATTGGTGCTACACCTTC
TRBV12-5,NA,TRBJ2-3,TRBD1,CASAGGTDTQYF,TGTGCTAGTGCAGGGGGTACAGATACGCAGTATTTT
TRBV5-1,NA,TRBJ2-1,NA,CASSGRWGSSYNEQFF,TGCGCCAGCAGCGGCCGTTGGGGGAGCTCCTACAATGAGCAGTTCTTC
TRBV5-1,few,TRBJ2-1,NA,CASSPYSGSYNEQFF,TGCGCCAGCAGCCCTTATTCAGGCTCCTACAATGAGCAGTTCTTC
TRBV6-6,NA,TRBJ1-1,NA,CASNKGGVTEAFF,TGTGCCAGCAACAAAGGAGGAGTGACTGAAGCTTTCTTT
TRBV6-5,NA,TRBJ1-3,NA,CASRDSTSGNTIYF,TGTGCCAGCAGAGACAGCACCTCTGGAAACACCATATATTTT